Sequencing of this TCR beta chain was carried out in a study of T cell changes during pregnancy in multiple sclerosis. Using immunoSEQ multiplex PCR, the repertoire was profiled, and TCRdb retains in-frame clones only, with some absent. The sample contains 70,000 to 75,000 clones, roughly 90% of which appear only once. CDR1 is LNHDA, CDR2 SQIVND, per germline (reference sequence). The CDR3 has 13 amino acids. V lost 3 bases and J lost 5, with 8 bases in between. The chain employs TRBV19 and TRBJ2-1; D remains unclear. The sequencing here drew on peripheral blood, taken in the second trimester of pregnancy. The TCR originated in a female donor with multiple sclerosis, enrolled in a pregnancy study. The CDR3 loop is CASSINSNNEQFF. Written as DNA, the CDR3 is TGTGCCAGTAGTATTAACAGCAACAATGAGCAGTTCTTC.